This T cell receptor beta chain came from a study of T-cell reconstitution after alpha-beta-depleted transplantation in children. In this sample, this clonotype turned up many times. Its antigen is unknown. Unique molecular identifiers tagged the TCRbeta library. TCRdb passed the PCR reads through MiXCR, listing each CDR3 protein once. The sample lists 150,000 to 250,000 distinct CDR3 sequences; roughly 6% were seen once. Whole-study results and caveats: A year had passed since transplant, and T-cell counts and diversity by then came mostly from newly produced T cells. At around two months after transplant, the alpha-beta T cells were reportedly derived from several hundred expanded clones that came from non-depleted graft cells.

Trimming removed 3 bases from V and 8 bases from J; junction bases left unmatched: 6. Germline V lookup: CDR1 DFQATT, CDR2 SNEGSKA (reference sequence). CDR3 size: 14 residues. The receptor was derived from a girl under three years old with combined immunodeficiency, due to receive a stem cell transplant. Sequencing used PBMCs, obtained before TCRalphabeta/CD19-depleted stem cell transplant. The genes are TRBV20-1 and TRBJ2-1; 11 bases are a match to TRBD2. Written as DNA, the CDR3 is TGCAGTGCTAGTTTGATAGCGGGAGGGGATGAGCAGTTCTTC. Protein: CSASLIAGGDEQFF.